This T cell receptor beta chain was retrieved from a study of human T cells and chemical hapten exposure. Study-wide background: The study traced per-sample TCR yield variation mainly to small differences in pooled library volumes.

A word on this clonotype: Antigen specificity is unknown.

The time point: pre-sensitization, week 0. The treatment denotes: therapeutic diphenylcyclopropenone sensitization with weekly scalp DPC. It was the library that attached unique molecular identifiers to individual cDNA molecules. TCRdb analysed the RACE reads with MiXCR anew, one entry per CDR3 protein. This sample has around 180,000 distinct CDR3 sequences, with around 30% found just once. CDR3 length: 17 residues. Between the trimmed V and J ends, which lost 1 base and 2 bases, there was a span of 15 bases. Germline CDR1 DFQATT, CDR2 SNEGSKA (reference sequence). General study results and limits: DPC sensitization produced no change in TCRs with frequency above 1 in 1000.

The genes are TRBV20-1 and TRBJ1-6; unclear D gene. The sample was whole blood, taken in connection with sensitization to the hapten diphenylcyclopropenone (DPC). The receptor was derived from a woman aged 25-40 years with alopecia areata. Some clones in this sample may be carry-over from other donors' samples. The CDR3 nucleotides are TGCAGTGCTAGAGGACCCACCGTCACTGCCTATAATTCACCCCTCCACTTT. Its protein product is CSARGPTVTAYNSPLHF.